This T cell receptor (beta chain) derives from a study of blood T cell repertoires in COVID-19. This CDR3 is 15 amino acids long. Per the germline V gene, CDR1 is GTSNPN and CDR2 is SVGIG (reference sequence). V gave up 4 bases and J gave up 0 bases, with 13 bases separating them. Profiling relied on immunoSEQ multiplex PCR, and the TCRdb table lists in-frame clones only, not all of them. The sample has some 250,000 clones, 70% to 85% seen once. The chain links TRBV30 to TRBJ1-3; D might be TRBD1 (5 bases). The TCR comes from a man between 35 and 55 years old who had recovered from COVID-19. The material sequenced was PBMCs or T cells enriched from blood (not recorded which). In DNA, the CDR3 is TGTGCCTGGATCGGCAGGGCCCTCTCTGGAAACACCATATATTTT. It specifies CAWIGRALSGNTIYF.